This T cell receptor (beta chain) was recovered during a study of spatial heterogeneity in lung cancer (dated by TCRdb to between 2017 and 2020). About the full investigation: Beta-chain transcripts were consistently detected in greater numbers than alpha-chain transcripts, which likely reflects a higher abundance of beta-chain transcripts. In the raw uncorrected reads, each unique combination of TCR and UMI appeared more than ten times on average. In non-small cell lung cancer, the study quantitatively compared TCR alpha and beta repertoires across several tumor regions, matched nontumor lung, and blood. TCR repertoire features were related to nonsynonymous mutation counts determined by whole-exome sequencing of tumor tissue. Both alpha and beta chains were TCR-sequenced in samples taken at surgery, namely 220 tumor regions, 61 to 65 matched nontumor lung samples and a few dozen PBMC samples. In tumor regions, TCR transcript counts showed a strong correlation with a T cell transcriptional module score from matched bulk RNA-seq.

The sample's time point label is to be understood as: sample taken at primary tumor resection. Samples were obtained from approximately 76 patients with early-stage, untreated non-small cell lung cancer from the lung TRACERx cohort. TCR sequencing used whole RNA extracted from tumor and nontumor lung tissue, or from cryopreserved PBMC samples, without cell sorting. A patient was chosen for TCR sequencing only when enough RNA was available from at least two tumor regions. Before being selected, tumor and adjacent nontumor lung specimens were reviewed by a lung pathologist. At least ten counts were recorded for this clonotype. Its antigen has not been determined. Nothing much larger sits one base from this clone, and base qualities are not available. Libraries came from 5' RACE. The sequencer was a NextSeq 500. To allow correction of PCR and sequencing errors, the TCR library protocol tagged every TCR cDNA molecule with a unique molecular identifier. The authors' analysis ran thus. TCR identification, UMI-based error correction and CDR3 extraction were all carried out with Decombinator tools. Expanded TCRs were defined as those above a frequency of 2 per 1,000, corresponding to the top 1% of the tumor frequency distribution. Expanded tumor TCRs statistically deemed absent (corrected P<0.05) from at least one tumor region were classed as regional, and all other expanded tumor TCRs were classed as ubiquitous. Each repertoire was subsampled 100 times to 5,000 TCRs, after which Renyi diversity was computed with the R vegan package. CDR3 similarity networks were built from amino acid triplet string-kernel similarity, with CDR3s being connected when pairwise similarity was above 0.82. TCRdb trimmed public reads at Q25 via fastp, called clones via MiXCR and kept in-frame beta chains. Rows are combined by CDR3 protein, so each entry shows the most common genes and DNA. Clone size and V and J calls follow TCRdb, not the original study. In all, the sample holds 7,300 or so distinct CDR3 sequences, and 11% to 15% of those were seen once. The ten largest clones capture approximately 8.1% of the sample.

Results the study describes overall, beyond this receptor: The count of ubiquitous expanded TCRs correlated with the count of ubiquitous nonsynonymous mutations, and the count of regional expanded TCRs correlated with the count of regional nonsynonymous mutations. TCR-seq coverage of tumor T cells was estimated at only roughly 7.7% for alpha chains and roughly 13% for beta chains. Confirming at a functional level the hypothesis that regional TCRs recognize regional mutations was considered to require additional single-cell paired TCR alpha and beta sequencing. The number of expanded intratumoral alpha and beta TCRs correlated with the tumor nonsynonymous mutation count.

Relative to germline, V is missing 8 bases and J is missing 1 base, with 1 base of the junction outside any gene match. The CDR3 runs 13 amino acids, cysteine and phenylalanine included. The sequence is cut down to CDR3 DNA, 39 bases in frame from base 1. CDR1 and CDR2 were assigned from the germline V gene as MDHEN and SYDVKM. The sequencing used lung tumor tissue, collected at surgery. The chain joins TRBV28 to TRBJ2-2; 7 of the junction bases match TRBD2. The TCR originated in a female donor with early-stage non-small cell lung cancer. The CDR3 region: CASRGGNTGELFF. The sequence in DNA is TGTGCCAGCCGCGGGGGGAACACCGGGGAGCTGTTTTTT.